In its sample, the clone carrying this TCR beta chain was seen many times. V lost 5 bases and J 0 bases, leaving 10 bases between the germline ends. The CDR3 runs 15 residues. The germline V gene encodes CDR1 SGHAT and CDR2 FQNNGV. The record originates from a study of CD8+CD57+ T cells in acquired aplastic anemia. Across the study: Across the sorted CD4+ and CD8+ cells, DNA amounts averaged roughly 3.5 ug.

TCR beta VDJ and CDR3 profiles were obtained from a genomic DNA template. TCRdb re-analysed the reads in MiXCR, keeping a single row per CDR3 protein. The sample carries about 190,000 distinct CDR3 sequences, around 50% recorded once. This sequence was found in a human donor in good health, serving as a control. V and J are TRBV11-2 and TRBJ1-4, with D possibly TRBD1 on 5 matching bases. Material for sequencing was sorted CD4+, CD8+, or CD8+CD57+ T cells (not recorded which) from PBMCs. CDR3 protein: CASSKRQTTNEKLFF. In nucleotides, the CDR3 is TGTGCCAGCAGCAAACGACAGACAACTAATGAAAAACTGTTTTTT.